The 18 T cell receptor beta chains below all came from one sample that was sequenced in a study of cytomegalovirus exposure and HLA in healthy donors. The PCR was carried out with 60 Vbeta primers and 13 Jbeta primers. TCRdb keeps only in-frame clones here, not all; method: immunoSEQ multiplex PCR. The table has around 120,000 clones, about 79% seen once. Input material: PBMCs. The source of these receptors is a man aged 50-60 years in good health and CMV-seropositive.

The chain has TRBV9 and TRBJ2-1, with 10 bases identical to TRBD2. The ends lost 6 bases at V and 7 bases at J; junction bases unmatched: 7. The germline V gene has CDR1 SGDLS and CDR2 YYNGEE. The CDR3 runs 14 residues. CDR3 DNA sequence: TGTGCCAGCAACCGACTAGCGGGTCCTAATGAGCAGTTCTTC. It specifies CASNRLAGPNEQFF. The full variable domain, completed using reference TRBV9 and TRBJ2-1, is DSGVTQTPKHLITATGQRVTLRCSPRSGDLSVYWYQQSLDQGLQFLIQYYNGEERAKGNILERFSAQQFPDLHSELNLSSLELGDSALYFCASNRLAGPNEQFFGPGTRLTVL.

V gene TRBV5-1 combines with J gene TRBJ1-1, with D possibly TRBD1 on 6 matching bases. Per germline, CDR1 SGHRS and CDR2 YFSETQ. The CDR3 consists of 15 residues. With 3 bases removed from V and 3 bases from J, the gap between germline ends came to 15 bases. In DNA form, the CDR3 reads TGCGCCAGCAGCTCCGACCAGGGGTTTGACACTGAAGCTTTCTTT. Its protein product is CASSSDQGFDTEAFF.

A word on this clone: The germline gene is not matched at one end of the junction; a read error may be the cause. The rearrangement uses TRBV5-1 and TRBJ2-5; maybe TRBD2 (6 bases). Germline V gives CDR1 SGHRS, CDR2 YFSETQ. The CDR3 loop spans 18 amino acids. CDR3 sequence: CASSQTPFGSPYQGTQYF. CDR3 in DNA: TGCGCCAGCAGCCAGACCCCTTTCGGGAGCCCGTACCAAGGGACCCAGTACTTC.

This chain uses TRBV9 with TRBJ1-2; 9 bases are a match to TRBD1. Germline V gives CDR1 SGDLS, CDR2 YYNGEE. CDR3 size: 16 residues. Germline trimming cut 0 bases from V and 4 bases from J; bases unmatched to any gene: 7. As DNA, the CDR3 is TGTGCCAGCAGCGTAGGGGGACAGGGAAAGGCCTATGGCTACACCTTC. It yields the protein CASSVGGQGKAYGYTF.

The rearrangement uses TRBV4-2 and TRBJ1-1; 9 positions match TRBD1. With 4 bases clipped from V and 5 bases from J, the junction kept 11 bases outside the gene matches. Germline V gene data show CDR1 as LGHNA and CDR2 as YNFKEQ. This CDR3 is built from 16 residues. CDR3 coding DNA: TGTGCCAGCAGCCCTCCTCGGAGGACAGGGGTGACTGAAGCTTTCTTT. It yields the protein CASSPPRRTGVTEAFF.

V gene TRBV5-1 combines with J gene TRBJ2-7, with 8 bases aligning to TRBD1. Germline lookup yields CDR1 SGHRS and CDR2 YFSETQ. This CDR3 contains 13 residues. Unmatched junction bases numbered 4, after V lost 3 bases and J lost 5 bases. The CDR3 DNA is TGCGCCAGCAGCTCGGGACAGGTGGACGAGCAGTACTTC. This encodes CASSSGQVDEQYF. Complete variable domain (other parts from reference TRBV5-1 and TRBJ2-7): KAGVTQTPRYLIKTRGQQVTLSCSPISGHRSVSWYQQTPGQGLQFLFEYFSETQRNKGNFPGRFSGRQFSNSRSEMNVSTLELGDSALYLCASSSGQVDEQYFGPGTRLTVT.

This chain links TRBV6-5 with TRBJ2-5; TRBD2 agrees at 10 bases. This CDR3 comprises 14 residues. Germline V gene lookup returns CDR1 MNHEY and CDR2 SVGAGI. V lost 6 bases to trimming and J lost 4 bases; unmatched junction nucleotides: 5. CDR3 sequence reads: CASSSLAGAETQYF. The DNA for the CDR3 is TGTGCCAGCAGCTCCCTAGCGGGAGCAGAGACCCAGTACTTC.

The V gene is TRBV4-1, the J gene TRBJ2-3; TRBD2 agrees at 11 bases. The CDR3 loop spans 19 amino acids. Germline CDR1 MGHRA, CDR2 YSYEKL. The ends lost 4 bases at V and 5 bases at J; junction bases unmatched: 17. CDR3 amino acids: CASSRLPPPPSGGRDTQYF. CDR3 bases: TGCGCCAGCAGCCGACTTCCCCCCCCACCTAGCGGGGGGAGAGATACGCAGTATTTT.

The gene calls are TRBV11-2 and TRBJ1-4; 11 nucleotides align to TRBD1. CDR1 SGHAT and CDR2 FQNNGV come from the germline V gene. V shed 5 bases, J shed 7 bases, and the junction held 9 bases outside the gene matches. The length of the CDR3 is 16 residues. CDR3 sequence reads: CASSRTWTGGFEKLFF. In nucleotides, the CDR3 is TGTGCCAGCAGCCGGACCTGGACAGGGGGCTTTGAAAAACTGTTTTTT.

CDR3 nucleotide sequence: TGTGCCAGCAACCTCGTGGGGGACAGGGACTATGGCTACACCTTC. Protein product: CASNLVGDRDYGYTF. This sequence joins TRBV6-6 and TRBJ1-2; 9 nucleotides match TRBD1. V gave up 7 bases and J gave up 3 bases; unmatched junction bases: 9. This CDR3 has 15 amino acids. CDR1 is MNHNY, CDR2 SVGAGI, per germline (reference sequence).

This clone has only one observation. The chain joins TRBV6-5 to TRBJ2-7, with a tentative D call TRBD2 (5 bases). Deletions cut 2 bases from V and 7 bases from J, with 15 bases between. The CDR3 runs to 14 residues. Germline lookup yields CDR1 MNHEY and CDR2 SVGAGI. CDR3 amino acids: CASSYGRHVGEQYF. The CDR3 bases are TGTGCCAGCAGTTACGGGAGACATGTAGGGGAGCAGTACTTC.

This clone has more than one count but fewer than ten. This chain uses TRBV5-4 with TRBJ2-7; 9 nucleotides align to TRBD1. This CDR3 region has 14 residues. The germline V gene encodes CDR1 SGHNT and CDR2 YYREEE (reference sequence). The J segment lost 1 base and the V segment lost 5 bases, leaving 4 bases of the junction unmatched. The CDR3 sequence is CASRRDRVSYEQYF. For the CDR3, the DNA is TGTGCCAGCAGACGGGACAGGGTGTCCTACGAGCAGTACTTC.

This clone is a singleton in its sample. This chain's CDR3 is CASTLTANYGYTF. The CDR3 region has the DNA TGTGCCAGCACCTTGACAGCTAACTATGGCTACACCTTC. The genes are TRBV6-1 and TRBJ1-2; D is perhaps TRBD1 (5 bases). The germline V gene encodes CDR1 MNHNS and CDR2 SASEGT. The CDR3 is made up of 13 amino acids. Trimming took off 7 bases at V and 0 bases at J, with 9 bases between the two ends.

V is TRBV7-6 and J is TRBJ2-1, with 11 bases identical to TRBD2. Germline V CDR1 and CDR2: SGHVS, FNYEAQ. This CDR3 has 16 residues. V lost 5 bases and J lost 4; bases outside the gene matches: 7. CDR3 coding DNA: TGTGCCAGCAGCCTTAGCGGGGGGGCGGGGTACAATGAGCAGTTCTTC. Protein product: CASSLSGGAGYNEQFF.

This chain uses TRBV5-4 with TRBJ2-7; D perhaps matches TRBD2 (5 bases). The CDR3 is made up of 15 amino acids. Deletions cut 4 bases from V and 4 bases from J, with 18 bases between. CDR1 and CDR2 (germline): SGHNT, YYREEE (reference sequence). CDR3 DNA: TGTGCCAGCAGCACGGGCGGGCTGCTATGGTACGAGCAGTACTTC. It yields the protein CASSTGGLLWYEQYF.

The CDR3 loop reads CASSLQGALTEAFF. CDR3 DNA sequence: TGTGCCAGCAGCCTACAGGGGGCGTTGACTGAAGCTTTCTTT. The gene calls are TRBV14 and TRBJ1-1, with 9 bases fitting TRBD1. Germline lookup yields CDR1 SGHDN and CDR2 FVKESK. Trimming cost V 4 bases and J 5 bases; bases outside gene matches: 5. The CDR3 totals 14 residues.

The V call is TRBV5-1, the J call TRBJ2-4; TRBD2 matches 9 bases. The germline gives CDR1 SGHRS, CDR2 YFSETQ. The CDR3 length is 17 residues. V lost 2 bases and J lost 6; bases outside the gene matches: 12. The CDR3 nucleotides are TGCGCCAGCAGCTTAGGGGGTAGCGGGAGTTGGGGAAACATTCAGTACTTC. Encoded protein: CASSLGGSGSWGNIQYF.

This chain connects TRBV15 to TRBJ1-5; D gene uncertain. Trimming took off 8 bases at V and 2 bases at J, with 16 bases between the two ends. This CDR3 comprises 15 residues. Germline CDR1 is LNHNV and CDR2 is YYDKDF (reference sequence). CDR3: CATAEYKQGNQPQHF. The CDR3 region has the DNA TGTGCCACCGCTGAATATAAGCAGGGCAATCAGCCCCAGCATTTT.